The source of this TCR beta chain is a study of Ad26.COV2.S vaccination and SARS-CoV-2 variants. In the study overall: The donor belonged to the COV1001 Ad26.COV2.S trial arm. Each vaccinee took Ad26.COV2.S intramuscularly, once or twice 56 days apart.

General study points: A substantial breadth of spike-specific CD8+ and CD4+ T cell responses after vaccination has been reported. Vaccine and placebo groups showed comparable non-spike TCR breadth.

V shed 4 bases and J shed 2 bases, with 3 bases lying between them. CDR3 length: 12 residues. Germline CDR1 reads SNHLY; CDR2 reads FYNNEI. The sample's treatment: 15 to 20 received Ad26.COV2.S at low or high dose, single or two shots; roughly five received placebo; per-sample allocation not given. Sample collection was performed on day 63 after the first vaccine or placebo injection. The data were produced by immunoSEQ multiplex PCR, yet TCRdb's version contains in-frame clones alone and is incomplete. Of around 380,000 clones in the sample, 75% to 90% are singletons; the top ten hold approximately 3.7%. Comment on this clone: Its antigen is still unknown.

The sequencing here drew on peripheral blood, taken in a trial of Ad26.COV2.S vaccine versus placebo. The origin of this receptor is a person aged 18 to 65 who received the Ad26.COV2.S COVID-19 vaccine or a placebo. The chain recombines TRBV2 with TRBJ1-5; D not resolved. DNA for the CDR3: TGTGCCAGCAGTGTGCGCAATCAGCCCCAGCATTTT. This sequence encodes CASSVRNQPQHF.